Below, 29 T cell receptor beta chains from the same sample are listed, as sequenced in a study of cytomegalovirus exposure and HLA in healthy donors. The study ran its PCR with 60 Vbeta and 13 Jbeta primers. Here immunoSEQ multiplex PCR was the method, and the copy in TCRdb shows in-frame clones only, minus some. The sample consists of under 90,000 clones, 60% to 80% of them appearing once. Sequenced sample: PBMCs. These receptors were taken from a man in his forties in good health and CMV-seronegative.

The chain joins TRBV9 to TRBJ1-2; possibly TRBD1 for D (6 bases). Germline V gene data show CDR1 as SGDLS and CDR2 as YYNGEE. Between the trimmed V and J ends, which lost 0 bases and 6 bases, there was a span of 12 bases. CDR3 length equals 14 residues. CDR3 in amino acids: CASSVARGRDGYTF. The DNA of the CDR3 is TGTGCCAGCAGCGTAGCCAGGGGACGGGATGGCTACACCTTC. Looking up the rest from reference TRBV9 and TRBJ1-2 gives the full variable domain: DSGVTQTPKHLITATGQRVTLRCSPRSGDLSVYWYQQSLDQGLQFLIQYYNGEERAKGNILERFSAQQFPDLHSELNLSSLELGDSALYFCASSVARGRDGYTFGSGTRLTVV.

The J gene is TRBJ1-3, the V gene TRBV6-5; D not resolved. The CDR3 has 13 residues. Trimming took off 6 bases at V and 1 base at J, with 7 bases between the two ends. The germline V gene has CDR1 MNHEY and CDR2 SVGAGI. The CDR3 protein is CASSRGSGNTIYF. DNA for the CDR3: TGTGCCAGCAGCCGGGGATCTGGAAACACCATATATTTT.

The V call is TRBV25-1, the J call TRBJ1-5; D is uncertain. The V end was cut by 2 bases, the J end by 9 bases, with 11 bases between. CDR3 length equals 13 residues. CDR1 is MGHDK and CDR2 is SYGVNS in the germline V gene. CDR3 nucleotide sequence: TGTGCCAGCAGTGAAACAGTCCAAGGGCCCCAGCATTTT. Its protein product is CASSETVQGPQHF. Full variable domain (rest looked up from reference TRBV25-1 and TRBJ1-5): EADIYQTPRYLVIGTGKKITLECSQTMGHDKMYWYQQDPGMELHLIHYSYGVNSTEKGDLSSESTVSRIRTEHFPLTLESARPSHTSQYLCASSETVQGPQHFGDGTRLSIL.

The V and J genes are TRBV19 and TRBJ2-1; 12 bases match TRBD2. The CDR3 is 15 residues long. Germline V gene lookup returns CDR1 LNHDA and CDR2 SQIVND (reference sequence). The V gene end was trimmed by 5 bases and the J gene end by 7 bases; junction bases not matched to a gene: 6. This CDR3 reads CASSASGRAKNEQFF. The CDR3, as DNA: TGTGCCAGTAGTGCTAGCGGGAGGGCCAAGAATGAGCAGTTCTTC. Supplemented by reference TRBV19 and TRBJ2-1, the full variable domain reads DGGITQSPKYLFRKEGQNVTLSCEQNLNHDAMYWYRQDPGQGLRLIYYSQIVNDFQKGDIAEGYSVSREKKESFPLTVTSAQKNPTAFYLCASSASGRAKNEQFFGPGTRLTVL.

A word on this clone: At one end the junction does not follow the germline gene, possibly because of a read error. J is TRBJ2-5 and V is TRBV7-9, with D possibly being TRBD1 (6 bases). CDR1 and CDR2 (germline): SEHNR, FQNEAQ (reference sequence). This CDR3 is 14 amino acids long. CDR3 bases: TGTGCCATCAGCAGACAGGTGTACCAAGAGACCCAGTACTTC. It specifies CAISRQVYQETQYF.

This clone was seen a handful of times. The chain employs TRBV19 and TRBJ1-1; D may be TRBD1 (5 bases). V was pared by 4 bases and J by 0 bases, with 15 bases between. This CDR3 is 16 amino acids long. Germline CDR1 reads LNHDA; CDR2 reads SQIVND (reference sequence). The CDR3 region has the DNA TGTGCCAGTAGTAAAGGGACGGGGGTTATGAACACTGAAGCTTTCTTT. Translating it yields CASSKGTGVMNTEAFF.

With regard to this clone: A read error is possible here, since a much larger clone lies one base away. The chain couples TRBV2 to TRBJ1-1, with D possibly being TRBD1 (5 bases). The germline V and J ends were trimmed by 6 bases and 1 base, with 9 bases remaining between them. CDR3 length: 13 amino acids. CDR1 and CDR2 (germline): SNHLY, FYNNEI. CDR3 nucleotides: TGTGCCAGCAGCCCGGGGGGGAACACTGAAGCTTTCTTT. Translation gives CASSPGGNTEAFF.

The chain recombines TRBV7-6 with TRBJ1-5; D unresolved. V dropped 5 bases and J dropped 5 bases, with 10 bases sitting between them. The CDR3 has 13 amino acids. Germline assignment: CDR1 SGHVS and CDR2 FNYEAQ. The CDR3 sequence: CASSPVGYQPQHF. The CDR3 bases are TGTGCCAGCAGCCCCGTCGGTTATCAGCCCCAGCATTTT.

This chain connects TRBV30 to TRBJ2-7; 8 positions agree with TRBD2. The CDR3 length is 18 residues. Trimming at V came to 0 bases and at J to 2 bases, leaving 15 bases not matched to a gene. Germline loops: CDR1 GTSNPN, CDR2 SVGIG (reference sequence). Written as DNA, the CDR3 is TGTGCCTGGAGTGTTCCTGTCGGGAGGGCCACGCGGACCTACGAGCAGTACTTC. It translates to CAWSVPVGRATRTYEQYF.

The chain has TRBV19 and TRBJ1-1, with D hard to call. The CDR3 runs 13 residues. The germline V gene encodes CDR1 LNHDA and CDR2 SQIVND (reference sequence). The V gene lost 5 bases and the J gene lost 2 bases, with 9 bases spanning the gap. The CDR3 here is CASSPRLNTEAFF. The CDR3 DNA follows: TGTGCCAGTAGTCCCCGACTCAACACTGAAGCTTTCTTT.

This clone turned up a few times. This chain connects TRBV10-3 to TRBJ1-1, with 7 bases lining up with TRBD1. V lost 6 bases to trimming and J lost 4 bases; unmatched junction nucleotides: 8. Germline loops: CDR1 ENHRY, CDR2 SYGVKD. The CDR3 sequence is 14 residues long. Written as DNA, the CDR3 is TGTGCCATCAGCCTTGACAGGGTCGGCACTGAAGCTTTCTTT. It codes for CAISLDRVGTEAFF.

V usage is TRBV5-1 and J usage is TRBJ2-3; no reliable D call. The CDR3 has 14 amino acids. V lost 3 bases and J 2 bases, leaving 10 bases between the germline ends. Germline V gene sequence: CDR1 SGHRS, CDR2 YFSETQ. This CDR3 reads CASSWNYLTDTQYF. The CDR3 DNA follows: TGCGCCAGCAGCTGGAACTACCTCACAGATACGCAGTATTTT.

This chain connects TRBV19 to TRBJ1-3; weak D call: TRBD1 (6 bases). Germline assignment: CDR1 LNHDA and CDR2 SQIVND (reference sequence). The V gene lost 6 bases and the J gene lost 4 bases, with 13 bases spanning the gap. There are 14 residues in the CDR3. CDR3 DNA: TGTGCCAGTAGAGACACAGGGCTCGGAAACACCATATATTTT. Its protein product is CASRDTGLGNTIYF. The entire variable domain, with the rest obtained from reference TRBV19 and TRBJ1-3, is as follows: DGGITQSPKYLFRKEGQNVTLSCEQNLNHDAMYWYRQDPGQGLRLIYYSQIVNDFQKGDIAEGYSVSREKKESFPLTVTSAQKNPTAFYLCASRDTGLGNTIYFGEGSWLTVV.

This sequence joins TRBV5-1 and TRBJ2-2, with 9 nucleotides matching TRBD1. This CDR3 is built from 18 residues. Germline CDR1 and CDR2: SGHRS and YFSETQ. With V trimmed by 0 bases and J by 6 bases, 12 bases remained unmatched. CDR3 sequence: CASSLAARTGVPSGELFF. For the CDR3, the DNA is TGCGCCAGCAGCTTGGCCGCACGGACAGGGGTCCCCTCCGGGGAGCTGTTTTTT.

The gene calls are TRBV28 and TRBJ1-1; D might be TRBD1 (5 bases). This CDR3 spans 15 amino acids. V gave up 3 bases and J gave up 3 bases, with 14 bases separating them. Looked up from germline, CDR1 is MDHEN and CDR2 is SYDVKM. The CDR3 bases are TGTGCCAGCAGTTTTTCCAGGGCCGCGGACACTGAAGCTTTCTTT. Translation: CASSFSRAADTEAFF.

V gene TRBV5-6 combines with J gene TRBJ1-5; 10 nucleotides align to TRBD1. The trim removed 4 bases at V and 5 bases at J, leaving 9 bases unmatched. Germline CDR1 and CDR2: SGHDT and YYEEEE. The CDR3 is made up of 16 amino acids. Here the CDR3 reads CASSLRDRGSHQPQHF. The CDR3 DNA sequence: TGTGCCAGCAGCCTACGGGACAGGGGATCCCATCAGCCCCAGCATTTT.

This clone was recorded a few times. The genes are TRBV7-2 and TRBJ2-7; D possibly corresponds to TRBD1 (5 bases). The CDR3 sequence is 15 residues long. The V end lost 1 base, the J end lost 7 bases, and 17 bases lay between the germline ends. Germline V lookup: CDR1 SGHTA, CDR2 FQGNSA. The CDR3 DNA follows: TGTGCCAGCAGCTTAGTGCGACAGCTAAAGGGGGAGCAGTACTTC. This translates into CASSLVRQLKGEQYF.

The chain joins TRBV25-1 to TRBJ1-1; weak D call: TRBD1 (5 bases). CDR1 is MGHDK and CDR2 is SYGVNS in the germline V gene. The CDR3 covers 12 residues. Between the trimmed V and J ends, which lost 7 bases and 4 bases, there was a span of 10 bases. The CDR3 reads CASTPGGTEAFF. The DNA for the CDR3 is TGTGCCAGCACTCCCGGGGGCACTGAAGCTTTCTTT.

The V call is TRBV29-1, the J call TRBJ1-1; no firm D call. The CDR3 has 13 amino acids. Per the germline V gene, CDR1 is SQVTM and CDR2 is ANQGSEA. Trimming removed 6 bases at V and 5 bases at J, with 16 bases between. The CDR3 coding sequence is TGCAGCGTCCGAGGTTCCGAGTGGACTGAAGCTTTCTTT. Amino acids: CSVRGSEWTEAFF.

This clone has only a few counts. The rearrangement uses TRBV2 and TRBJ2-5, with 11 positions matching TRBD1. V shed 6 bases and J 1 base; nucleotides not matched to a gene: 4. Germline loops: CDR1 SNHLY, CDR2 FYNNEI. CDR3 length equals 15 residues. The CDR3 bases are TGTGCCAGCAGCCGGGACAGGGGGGTCCAAGAGACCCAGTACTTC. It encodes CASSRDRGVQETQYF.

The chain couples TRBV6-6 to TRBJ2-5, with D tentatively TRBD2 (5 bases). Germline CDR1 and CDR2: MNHNY and SVGAGI (reference sequence). This CDR3 spans 15 amino acids. Trimming removed 7 bases from V and 4 bases from J, with 19 bases in between. In DNA, the CDR3 is TGTGCCAGCACAAAAGAGCTAGCAGTACGAGAGACCCAGTACTTC. As protein: CASTKELAVRETQYF.

The chain combines TRBV7-2 with TRBJ2-1; weak D call: TRBD2 (6 bases). Trimming removed 5 bases at V and 7 bases at J, with 15 bases between. The CDR3 loop spans 14 amino acids. The V gene's germline CDR1 is SGHTA and CDR2 FQGNSA. CDR3: CASSAKRTTNEQFF. The CDR3 nucleotides are TGTGCCAGCAGCGCCAAACGGACTACTAATGAGCAGTTCTTC.

The chain uses TRBV7-7 and TRBJ2-7; no definite D call. Germline CDR1 is SSHAT and CDR2 is FNYEAQ (reference sequence). There are 12 residues in the CDR3. As DNA, the CDR3 is TGTGCGGTCGGAGCCCACGCATCCGAGCAGTACTTC. Translating it yields CAVGAHASEQYF.

The rearrangement links TRBV5-1 to TRBJ2-7; 8 positions match TRBD1. CDR3 size: 16 residues. Germline V CDR1 and CDR2: SGHRS, YFSETQ. The V segment lost 0 bases and the J segment 1 base; nucleotides outside the gene matches: 6. The CDR3 DNA is TGCGCCAGCAGCTTGGCCAGGGGGCGCGGGTCCTACGAGCAGTACTTC. It codes for CASSLARGRGSYEQYF.

The chain has TRBV28 and TRBJ1-1; 7 bases align to TRBD1. CDR1 is MDHEN, CDR2 SYDVKM, per germline. Trimming cost V 8 bases and J 4 bases; bases outside gene matches: 7. This CDR3 region has 13 residues. CDR3 sequence (DNA): TGTGCCAGCGGGTTGGCAGGGGGCACTGAAGCTTTCTTT. This translates into CASGLAGGTEAFF.

This chain links TRBV5-4 with TRBJ2-2, with 8 nucleotides matching TRBD2. J gave up 5 bases and V 0 bases, and 6 bases lay outside the gene matches. CDR1 SGHNT and CDR2 YYREEE come from the germline V gene (reference sequence). This CDR3 has 16 amino acids. Written as DNA, the CDR3 is TGTGCCAGCAGCTTGGGCGGGAGCGGGGGAACCGGGGAGCTGTTTTTT. Translation gives CASSLGGSGGTGELFF.

In DNA form, the CDR3 reads TGTGCCAGTAAGATGACAGTCAATCAGCCCCAGCATTTT. Translation: CASKMTVNQPQHF. The chain carries TRBV19 and TRBJ1-5, with D possibly matching TRBD1 (5 bases). Germline-derived CDR1 and CDR2 are LNHDA and SQIVND (reference sequence). V shed 7 bases and J shed 3 bases, with 10 bases lying between them. The CDR3 totals 13 residues. Looking up the rest from reference TRBV19 and TRBJ1-5 gives the full variable domain: DGGITQSPKYLFRKEGQNVTLSCEQNLNHDAMYWYRQDPGQGLRLIYYSQIVNDFQKGDIAEGYSVSREKKESFPLTVTSAQKNPTAFYLCASKMTVNQPQHFGDGTRLSIL.

The chain employs TRBV4-1 and TRBJ2-7; unclear D gene. V was pared by 0 bases and J by 5 bases, with 14 bases between. The CDR3 consists of 15 residues. In germline, CDR1 is MGHRA, CDR2 YSYEKL. CDR3 DNA: TGCGCCAGCAGCCAAGATACCCCCAGAATCCACGAGCAGTACTTC. Protein: CASSQDTPRIHEQYF.

This chain links TRBV5-1 with TRBJ1-1; 8 bases are a match to TRBD1. Trimming at V came to 4 bases and at J to 0 bases, leaving 5 bases not matched to a gene. The CDR3 covers 15 residues. Germline CDR1 reads SGHRS; CDR2 reads YFSETQ. The DNA of the CDR3 is TGCGCCAGCAGCCCGCAGACAGGGGTGAACACTGAAGCTTTCTTT. It yields the protein CASSPQTGVNTEAFF. The full variable domain, in which reference TRBV5-1 and TRBJ1-1 provide the parts outside the CDR3, is KAGVTQTPRYLIKTRGQQVTLSCSPISGHRSVSWYQQTPGQGLQFLFEYFSETQRNKGNFPGRFSGRQFSNSRSEMNVSTLELGDSALYLCASSPQTGVNTEAFFGQGTRLTVV.